These 3 T cell receptor beta chains were sequenced from one sample in a study of blood T cell repertoires in COVID-19. TCRdb's table, derived via immunoSEQ multiplex PCR, lists solely in-frame clones and lacks some. The table shows about 210,000 clones, with 81% occurring only once. The material sequenced was PBMCs or T cells enriched from blood (not recorded which). These receptor sequences come from a woman in her 50s with acute COVID-19.

The CDR3 region is CASSQTSGRSSYNEQFF. The DNA of the CDR3 is TGTGCCAGCAGCCAGACTAGCGGGAGGTCCTCCTACAATGAGCAGTTCTTC. The chain couples TRBV3-1 (or the pseudogene TRBV3-2) to TRBJ2-1; TRBD2 aligns across 13 bases. CDR1 LGHDT and CDR2 YNNKEL come from the germline V gene (reference sequence). V was pared by 3 bases and J by 0 bases, with 2 bases of the junction left unmatched. The CDR3 is made up of 17 amino acids.

V usage is TRBV6-5 and J usage is TRBJ1-3; the D is unclear. Per the germline V gene, CDR1 is MNHEY and CDR2 is SVGAGI. The V gene lost 6 bases and the J gene lost 1 base, with 10 bases spanning the gap. This CDR3 has 14 residues. The CDR3, as DNA: TGTGCCAGCAGGTCAAGCTTGTCTGGAAACACCATATATTTT. Encoded protein: CASRSSLSGNTIYF.

V and J are TRBV9 and TRBJ1-1, with 9 nucleotides matching TRBD1. V lost 3 bases, J lost 4 bases, and 4 bases stayed unmatched. The CDR3 extends over 14 amino acids. In germline, CDR1 is SGDLS, CDR2 YYNGEE. The DNA for the CDR3 is TGTGCCAGCAGCGGGAGGACAGGGGTCACTGAAGCTTTCTTT. Translation gives CASSGRTGVTEAFF.